This T cell receptor (beta chain) was sequenced during a study of blood T cell repertoires in COVID-19 (dated by TCRdb to the early 2020s). Looking at the study overall: Samples covering the acute and convalescent phases of COVID-19 were provided by collaborators in the United States, Italy and Spain. The sample metadata nearly always contained a de-identified subject ID, COVID-19 status, age in years and sex. Subjects who had been exposed to COVID-19, were actively infected with it, or had recovered from it provided the deeply sampled blood TCRbeta repertoires that made up the dataset. The repertoires were released in a freely available public database meant as a resource for research on the immune response to SARS-CoV-2. The prospective study material was composed of cDNA or gDNA derived from T cells, B-cell-depleted T cells, or PBMCs. The samples were drawn from two sources: the first 160 participants of the ongoing ImmuneRACE study, and about 1,300 subjects contributed by 6 global collaborators. Where available, HLA class I and class II types were taken from metadata supplied by the sample provider and were not determined by assay-based typing.

Collaborating institutions collected whole blood in K2EDTA tubes following their own protocols. For TCRbeta analysis, collaborator samples were shipped as frozen whole blood, as isolated PBMCs, or as DNA extracted from either sample type. The study at large found these results: How much clinical and demographic metadata was included differed by source and by participant, and the metadata was provided uncurated.

TCRbeta CDR3 regions were amplified from genomic DNA by means of the immunoSEQ Assay, a bias-controlled multiplex PCR. In the paper's pipeline: Nucleated cell counts per sample were estimated from amplification of reference gene primers within the assay. To quantify the absolute abundance of each unique TCRbeta CDR3 rearrangement, sequence reads were collapsed and filtered. Productive Simpson clonality was computed per sample as the square root of Simpson's diversity index over productive rearrangements. Here the immuneACCESS table is served through TCRdb, limited to in-frame sequences with V and J called. Missing clones are a known gap in these copies; in checked studies unresolved V genes cover under half, and the rest lacks a known reason. That table is the source of V, J and clone size, and D and trimming were worked out from the DNA. In all, the sample holds 80,000 to 100,000 clones, and around 82% of those were seen once. Of the sample, 11% falls within the top ten clones.

Via the germline V gene, CDR1 is MNHNS and CDR2 SASEGT. From its cysteine to its phenylalanine, the CDR3 spans 18 amino acids. The kept DNA is CDR3 alone, 54 bases in frame from the first base. Ends trimmed: V by 4 bases, J by 4 bases; bases unmatched to a gene: 13. In the case of this clone: Its antigen remains unidentified. No qualities accompany the bases; no much larger clone lies one base away.

The V gene is TRBV6-1 and the J gene is TRBJ1-6, with 7 central nucleotides matching TRBD1. The TCR comes from a man between 65 and 85 years old with active or convalescent COVID-19. Sequenced material: peripheral blood. The DNA reads TGTGCCAGCAGTGTAAGACAGGGCTCTATAAAATATAATTCACCCCTCCACTTT. Translation gives CASSVRQGSIKYNSPLHF.